This T cell receptor beta chain was sequenced during a study of T cells in Graves' hyperthyroidism and ophthalmopathy. Regarding the study as a whole: Ophthalmopathy, which appeared later, was predicted by the model a median 6.5 months before onset.

From RNA transcripts, TCR beta CDR3 regions were amplified. The primer set for the first-round RT-PCR of the TCR CDR3 was HTBI. TCRdb called the multiplex PCR reads again in MiXCR, with one record for every CDR3 protein. The profile covers more than 500,000 distinct CDR3 sequences, with 15% to 20% appearing a single time and 25% to 30% taken by the ten largest. The study included ophthalmopathy patients with Clinical Activity Score at least 3, NOSPECS grade at least 4 and duration under 3 months. Patients having uncontrolled infection, another autoimmune disease, pregnancy or lactation were not included. There are many counts of this clonotype. What it binds is unknown. The receptor's source is a woman aged 25 to 39 with Graves' ophthalmopathy. The sequencing sample was made of blood.

The CDR3 sequence: CASSYSIPGGEQYF. The CDR3, as DNA: TGTGCCAGCAGTTACTCGATCCCGGGTGGCGAGCAGTACTTC. The V gene is TRBV6-2 or TRBV6-3, the J gene TRBJ2-7; D is uncertain. The CDR3 totals 14 residues. Germline V gives CDR1 MNHEY, CDR2 SVGEGT. Trimming stripped 0 bases from V and 6 bases from J, with 12 bases between.